This record looks at one T cell receptor (beta chain) sequence and its context. The source of the sample is a study of blood T cell repertoires in COVID-19. Study information: COVID-19 samples collected from the United States, Italy and Spain covered acute and convalescent phases. Sources were T cells, B-cell-depleted T cells, or PBMCs; the material itself was cDNA or gDNA.

In the original workflow: Estimation of nucleated cell counts relied on the amplification of reference gene primers. Clones were read by immunoSEQ multiplex PCR, and TCRdb kept only the in-frame ones, dropping some. Clonal size and the V and J genes are those of that table, whereas D and trimming came from the DNA. The sample lists fewer than 300,000 clones, approximately 83% occurring once. CDR3 length equals 16 residues. V shed 2 bases and J shed 0 bases, with 12 bases lying between them. From germline, CDR1 is LGHDT and CDR2 YNNKEL (reference sequence). The chain links TRBV3-1 (or the pseudogene TRBV3-2) to TRBJ2-3; maybe TRBD2 (7 bases). The sequenced material came from peripheral blood. The clonotype comes from a woman in her forties or fifties who had recovered from COVID-19. This CDR3 is CASSQWGRGSTDTQYF. CDR3 coding DNA: TGTGCCAGCAGCCAATGGGGGAGGGGGAGCACAGATACGCAGTATTTT.